Listed here are 27 T cell receptor beta chains from one sample, sequenced in a study of shared clonotypes between healthy human individuals. Measured with immunoSEQ multiplex PCR; TCRdb has only the in-frame clones, and not every one. The data hold around 2.5 million clones, with 80% to 95% observed a single time. Sequenced material: naive CD4+ T cells from PBMCs. Indicated subset: CD45RA+ positively selected. The receptors were sampled from a man in his late teens or twenties in good health. Some clones in this sample may be carry-over from other donors' samples.

V gene TRBV2 combines with J gene TRBJ2-7; 9 bases are a match to TRBD1. CDR1 and CDR2 (germline): SNHLY, FYNNEI. CDR3 size: 15 residues. Trimming removed 4 bases from V and 2 bases from J; junction bases left unmatched: 6. The CDR3 region is CASSGGRQGAYEQYF. CDR3 DNA sequence: TGTGCCAGCAGTGGTGGGAGACAGGGGGCCTACGAGCAGTACTTC. The full variable domain, completed using reference TRBV2 and TRBJ2-7, is EPEVTQTPSHQVTQMGQEVILRCVPISNHLYFYWYRQILGQKVEFLVSFYNNEISEKSEIFDDQFSVERPDGSNFTLKIRSTKLEDSAMYFCASSGGRQGAYEQYFGPGTRLTVT.

The rearrangement joins TRBV2 to TRBJ2-7; the match to TRBD2 covers 7 bases. The CDR3 is 15 residues long. The J segment lost 10 bases and the V segment lost 4 bases, leaving 16 bases of the junction unmatched. Germline V CDR1 and CDR2: SNHLY, FYNNEI. The CDR3 coding sequence is TGTGCCAGCAGTGTTTCGGTTAGTGGCGGGGGAAGACAGTACTTC. Translation gives CASSVSVSGGGRQYF.

This rearrangement joins TRBV29-1 to TRBJ2-7; D remains unclear. V was pared by 6 bases and J by 5 bases, with 11 bases between. The CDR3 covers 11 residues. The germline CDR1 and CDR2 sequences are SQVTM and ANQGSEA. The CDR3 coding sequence is TGCAGCGTCTCTAGTGGTGACGAGCAGTACTTC. It specifies CSVSSGDEQYF.

J is TRBJ1-2 and V is TRBV6-1; D perhaps matches TRBD1 (6 bases). The CDR3 is made up of 14 amino acids. The V end was cut by 4 bases, the J end by 0 bases, with 9 bases between. Germline values: CDR1 MNHNS, CDR2 SASEGT. The CDR3 DNA reads as TGTGCCAGCAGTGCGAGGGGGTCTAACTATGGCTACACCTTC. It yields the protein CASSARGSNYGYTF.

This chain joins TRBV5-1 and TRBJ2-7; 8 bases are shared with TRBD1. The germline CDR1 and CDR2 sequences are SGHRS and YFSETQ. CDR3 length equals 16 residues. The junction had 12 bases not matched to a gene; V was cut back by 4 bases and J by 3 bases. The CDR3, as DNA: TGCGCCAGCAGCATCGGCTACGGGACAGGCGACTACGAGCAGTACTTC. Its protein is CASSIGYGTGDYEQYF.

Points on this clone: The same CDR3 can be traced to other DNA sequences in this sample. CDR3: CASSTRLGTDTQYF. In DNA form, the CDR3 reads TGTGCCAGCAGCACACGACTAGGCACAGATACGCAGTATTTT. The chain is built from TRBV7-9 and TRBJ2-3, with D maybe TRBD2 (6 bases). The V gene's germline CDR1 is SEHNR and CDR2 FQNEAQ (reference sequence). This CDR3 spans 14 amino acids. V lost 5 bases to trimming and J lost 1 base, with 10 bases between them.

This clone was found once. The CDR3 loop reads CASSLIRTGNTEAFF. The CDR3 nucleotides read TGTGCCAGCAGCTTAATCAGGACAGGGAACACTGAAGCTTTCTTT. This chain connects TRBV7-8 to TRBJ1-1; 7 nucleotides line up with TRBD1. Germline values: CDR1 SGHVS, CDR2 FQNEAQ. The CDR3 is made up of 15 amino acids. The junction had 4 bases not matched to a gene; V was cut back by 2 bases and J by 1 base.

In the case of this clone: Additional DNA sequences in this sample encode the identical CDR3. The chain combines TRBV6-1 with TRBJ2-7; no reliable D call. Germline CDR1 is MNHNS and CDR2 is SASEGT. Between the trimmed V and J ends, which lost 4 bases and 1 base, there was a span of 11 bases. The CDR3 contains 14 residues. The CDR3 region is CASSAQGLSYEQYF. The CDR3 region has the DNA TGTGCCAGCAGTGCCCAAGGGTTATCCTACGAGCAGTACTTC.

The genes are TRBV6-1 and TRBJ1-4; no clear D gene. CDR1 and CDR2 from the germline V gene are MNHNS and SASEGT. The CDR3 is 16 amino acids. Trimming stripped 1 base from V and 8 bases from J, with 17 bases between. The CDR3 protein is CASSEDPSLRREKLFF. The CDR3 region has the DNA TGTGCCAGCAGTGAAGACCCCAGCCTAAGAAGGGAAAAACTGTTTTTT.

V and J are TRBV2 and TRBJ2-1, with 9 bases identical to TRBD2. This CDR3 region has 14 residues. CDR1 SNHLY and CDR2 FYNNEI come from the germline V gene. The V gene end was trimmed by 5 bases and the J gene end by 7 bases; junction bases not matched to a gene: 6. CDR3 DNA: TGTGCCAGCAGTTTCACTACTAGCGGGAATGAGCAGTTCTTC. It yields the protein CASSFTTSGNEQFF.

The chain employs TRBV6-5 and TRBJ2-5; D not resolved. Germline loops: CDR1 MNHEY, CDR2 SVGAGI. The CDR3 length is 14 residues. Between the trimmed V and J ends, which lost 8 bases and 2 bases, there was a span of 15 bases. The CDR3 bases are TGTGCCAGCTCACGAACCGCGTCTCAAGAGACCCAGTACTTC. Residues: CASSRTASQETQYF.

The rearrangement uses TRBV15 and TRBJ2-7; D remains ambiguous. Trimming cost V 0 bases and J 5 bases, with 5 bases left between them. The length of the CDR3 is 12 residues. Per germline, CDR1 LNHNV and CDR2 YYDKDF (reference sequence). This CDR3 reads CATSRDSNEQYF. The CDR3 nucleotides read TGTGCCACCAGCAGAGATTCCAACGAGCAGTACTTC. Full variable domain (rest looked up from reference TRBV15 and TRBJ2-7): DAMVIQNPRYQVTQFGKPVTLSCSQTLNHNVMYWYQQKSSQAPKLLFHYYDKDFNNEADTPDNFQSRRPNTSFCFLDIRSPGLGDTAMYLCATSRDSNEQYFGPGTRLTVT.

V is TRBV30 and J is TRBJ1-4; TRBD1 matches at 9 bases. The CDR3 has 15 amino acids. The germline V gene has CDR1 GTSNPN and CDR2 SVGIG (reference sequence). V dropped 2 bases and J dropped 8; count of bases not matched to a gene: 9. This chain's CDR3 is CAWSSGQGRSEKLFF. The CDR3 DNA sequence: TGTGCCTGGAGTTCGGGACAGGGTCGATCCGAAAAACTGTTTTTT.

The V and J genes are TRBV10-3 and TRBJ2-1, with TRBD2 matching over 10 bases. CDR3 length: 18 amino acids. The junction had 11 bases not matched to a gene; V was cut back by 2 bases and J by 4 bases. In germline, CDR1 is ENHRY, CDR2 SYGVKD. This chain's CDR3 is CAISEGLAELSGYNEQFF. CDR3 coding DNA: TGTGCCATCAGTGAGGGACTAGCGGAACTGTCAGGGTACAATGAGCAGTTCTTC.

The chain combines TRBV5-4 with TRBJ2-7, with 7 nucleotides matching TRBD1. The V and J ends lost 3 bases and 2 bases, in that order; junction bases with no gene match: 8. From germline, CDR1 is SGHNT and CDR2 YYREEE (reference sequence). The CDR3 runs 15 residues. In DNA, the CDR3 is TGTGCCAGCAGCTCACCCCTCCAGGGGGCCTACGAGCAGTACTTC. This gives the protein CASSSPLQGAYEQYF.

With regard to this clone: Distinct nucleotide sequences in the sample also encode this CDR3. The chain has TRBV6-6 and TRBJ2-7; 12 bases are a match to TRBD1. The germline CDR1 and CDR2 sequences are MNHNY and SVGAGI (reference sequence). V lost 0 bases, J lost 7 bases, and 7 bases stayed unmatched. This CDR3 region has 16 residues. The CDR3 reads CASSYSPGQGAGEQYF. The CDR3 bases are TGTGCCAGCAGTTACTCCCCGGGACAGGGGGCTGGAGAGCAGTACTTC.

The chain has TRBV5-6 and TRBJ2-6, with D tentatively TRBD2 (5 bases). V was cut by 4 bases and J by 4 bases, with 18 bases left in between. Germline V lookup: CDR1 SGHDT, CDR2 YYEEEE. The CDR3 totals 17 residues. The CDR3 reads CASSAPGPPGGANVLTF. The CDR3 DNA follows: TGTGCCAGCAGCGCACCGGGCCCTCCGGGGGGGGCCAACGTCCTGACTTTC.

Worth noting for this clone: Other DNA sequences from this sample encode an identical CDR3 as well. This chain connects TRBV28 to TRBJ2-7, with 7 nucleotides matching TRBD1. With V trimmed by 5 bases and J by 2 bases, 6 bases remained unmatched. CDR1 is MDHEN and CDR2 is SYDVKM in the germline V gene. CDR3 length: 14 residues. The CDR3 spells CASSPGTAAYEQYF. CDR3 nucleotides: TGTGCCAGCAGTCCCGGGACAGCAGCCTACGAGCAGTACTTC.

V usage is TRBV18 and J usage is TRBJ1-1; the D is unclear. CDR1 is KGHSH, CDR2 LQKENI, per germline. The V gene lost 4 bases and the J gene lost 1 base, with 7 bases spanning the gap. This CDR3 contains 13 residues. CDR3 region: CASSHQKNTEAFF. CDR3 bases: TGTGCCAGCTCACACCAGAAGAACACTGAAGCTTTCTTT.

The genes are TRBV2 and TRBJ2-7, with 9 bases matching TRBD1. This CDR3 spans 15 amino acids. Losses at the gene ends were 4 bases for V and 2 bases for J; bases not matched to a gene: 6. The germline V gene encodes CDR1 SNHLY and CDR2 FYNNEI. This CDR3 is CASSGGTGRTYEQYF. CDR3 sequence (DNA): TGTGCCAGCAGTGGGGGGACAGGGAGGACCTACGAGCAGTACTTC.

The rearrangement links TRBV28 to TRBJ2-6; 10 bases fit TRBD2. Germline CDR1 MDHEN, CDR2 SYDVKM. The CDR3 totals 21 residues. With V trimmed by 2 bases and J by 0 bases, 13 bases remained unmatched. The chain's CDR3 is CASSLVIGQLAGSSGANVLTF. CDR3 DNA: TGTGCCAGCAGTTTAGTTATCGGCCAACTAGCGGGAAGCTCTGGGGCCAACGTCCTGACTTTC.

The rearrangement joins TRBV19 to TRBJ1-4; the D gene is possibly TRBD1 (5 bases). The CDR3 runs to 13 residues. Germline CDR1 reads LNHDA; CDR2 reads SQIVND (reference sequence). Trimming cost V 5 bases and J 12 bases, with 16 bases left between them. CDR3: CASSPRGVTELFF. The CDR3 coding sequence is TGTGCCAGTAGTCCAAGGGGCGTAACGGAACTGTTTTTT.

The chain carries TRBV4-3 and TRBJ1-6; unclear D gene. Trimming took off 0 bases at V and 7 bases at J, with 10 bases between the two ends. Germline CDR1 is LGHNA and CDR2 is YSLEER. The CDR3 spans 15 residues. The CDR3 DNA is TGCGCCAGCAGCCAAGACTTCCGGGCAAATTCACCCCTCCACTTT. As protein: CASSQDFRANSPLHF.

CDR3 DNA sequence: TGTGCCATCAGTGAGTCCAGGGGTAGCAATGAGCAGTTCTTC. Its translation is CAISESRGSNEQFF. The chain is built from TRBV10-3 and TRBJ2-1; tentative D call: TRBD1 (6 bases). CDR1 ENHRY and CDR2 SYGVKD come from the germline V gene. The CDR3 sequence is 14 residues long. The V end lost 0 bases, the J end lost 6 bases, and 9 bases lay between the germline ends.

The chain employs TRBV7-2 and TRBJ2-3; 8 bases align to TRBD2. CDR3 size: 18 residues. V lost 1 base and J lost 3; bases outside the gene matches: 12. The germline CDR1 and CDR2 sequences are SGHTA and FQGNSA. For the CDR3, the DNA is TGTGCCAGCAGCTTAGGGGAGGGACTAGTGTACGGGACAGATACGCAGTATTTT. It is translated as CASSLGEGLVYGTDTQYF.

This chain connects TRBV15 to TRBJ1-4; D not certain. CDR3 length: 14 residues. CDR1 LNHNV and CDR2 YYDKDF come from the germline V gene (reference sequence). Trimming left V 6 bases short and J 5 bases short, with 13 bases between. The chain's CDR3 is CATRLGYGNEKLFF. The CDR3 region has the DNA TGTGCCACCAGACTAGGGTATGGAAATGAAAAACTGTTTTTT.

The rearrangement joins TRBV30 to TRBJ1-4; D is undetermined. Per the germline V gene, CDR1 is GTSNPN and CDR2 is SVGIG (reference sequence). Trimming removed 5 bases from V and 8 bases from J, with 9 bases in between. CDR3 size: 11 residues. DNA for the CDR3: TGTGCCTGGGACCGGCAGGAAAAACTGTTTTTT. Translating it yields CAWDRQEKLFF. The full variable domain, rest sourced from reference TRBV30 and TRBJ1-4, is SQTIHQWPATLVQPVGSPLSLECTVEGTSNPNLYWYRQAAGRGLQLLFYSVGIGQISSEVPQNLSASRPQDRQFILSSKKLLLSDSGFYLCAWDRQEKLFFGSGTQLSVL.